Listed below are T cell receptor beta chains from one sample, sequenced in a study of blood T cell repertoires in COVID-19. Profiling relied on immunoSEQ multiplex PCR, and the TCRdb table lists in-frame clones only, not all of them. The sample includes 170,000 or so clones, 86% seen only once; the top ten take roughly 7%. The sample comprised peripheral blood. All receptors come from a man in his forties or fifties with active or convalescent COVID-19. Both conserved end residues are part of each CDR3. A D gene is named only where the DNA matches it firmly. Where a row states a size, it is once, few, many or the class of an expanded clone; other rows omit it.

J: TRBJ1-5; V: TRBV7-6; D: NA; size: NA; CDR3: CASSSPGSNQPQHF; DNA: TGTGCCAGCAGCTCCCCCGGTAGCAATCAGCCCCAGCATTTT
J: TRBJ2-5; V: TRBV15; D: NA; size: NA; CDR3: CATSRDLALQETQYF; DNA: TGTGCCACCAGCAGAGATTTAGCCTTACAAGAGACCCAGTACTTC
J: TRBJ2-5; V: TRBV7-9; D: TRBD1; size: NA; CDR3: CASSVYRGPGETQYF; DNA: TGTGCCAGCAGCGTCTACAGGGGTCCGGGGGAGACCCAGTACTTC
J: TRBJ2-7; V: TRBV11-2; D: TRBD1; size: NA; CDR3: CASSTTTGVSYEQYF; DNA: TGTGCCAGCAGCACCACGACAGGGGTTTCCTACGAGCAGTACTTC
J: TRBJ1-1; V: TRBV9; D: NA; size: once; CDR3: CASSVYAGVNTEAFF; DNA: TGTGCCAGCAGCGTTTATGCAGGGGTGAACACTGAAGCTTTCTTT
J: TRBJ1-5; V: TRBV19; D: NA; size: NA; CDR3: CASSMAGNQPQHF; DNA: TGTGCCAGTAGTATGGCCGGCAATCAGCCCCAGCATTTT
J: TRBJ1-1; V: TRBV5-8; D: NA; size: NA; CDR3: CASIETGLILNTEAFF; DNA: TGTGCCAGCATCGAGACAGGCCTTATTTTGAACACTGAAGCTTTCTTT
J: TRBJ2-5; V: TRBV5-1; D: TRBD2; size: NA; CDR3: CASSLQRGPQETQYF; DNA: TGCGCCAGCAGCTTACAGCGGGGCCCCCAGGAGACCCAGTACTTC
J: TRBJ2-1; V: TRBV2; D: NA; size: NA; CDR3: CATSREGGEQFF; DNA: TGTGCCACCTCTCGGGAAGGAGGTGAGCAGTTCTTC
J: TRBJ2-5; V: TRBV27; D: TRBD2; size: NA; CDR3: CASSPSGAGTQYF; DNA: TGTGCCAGCAGTCCGAGCGGGGCGGGGACCCAGTACTTC
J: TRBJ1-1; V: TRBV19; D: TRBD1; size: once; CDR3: CASSPSSGQGFSEAFF; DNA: TGTGCCAGTAGTCCTAGTTCGGGACAGGGTTTTTCTGAAGCTTTCTTT
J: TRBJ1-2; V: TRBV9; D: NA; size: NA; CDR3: CASSVDVGGSYGYTF; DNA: TGTGCCAGCAGCGTAGACGTAGGGGGTTCCTATGGCTACACCTTC
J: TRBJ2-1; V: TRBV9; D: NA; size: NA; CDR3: CASSVDRRDEQFF; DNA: TGTGCCAGCAGCGTAGATAGACGGGATGAGCAGTTCTTC
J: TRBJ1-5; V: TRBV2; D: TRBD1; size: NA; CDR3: CASSSQGGEHQPQHF; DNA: TGTGCCAGCAGTTCACAGGGGGGGGAACATCAGCCCCAGCATTTT
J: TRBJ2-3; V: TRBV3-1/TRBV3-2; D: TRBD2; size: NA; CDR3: CASSLKRGGFTDTQYF; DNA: TGTGCCAGCAGCCTTAAGCGGGGGGGGTTCACAGATACGCAGTATTTT
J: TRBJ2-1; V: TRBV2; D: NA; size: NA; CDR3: CASSTGTPNEQFF; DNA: TGTGCCAGCAGCACCGGGACACCAAATGAGCAGTTCTTC
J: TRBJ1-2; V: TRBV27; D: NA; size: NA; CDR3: CASSLARGGYGYTF; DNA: TGTGCCAGCAGTTTGGCTAGGGGGGGCTATGGCTACACCTTC
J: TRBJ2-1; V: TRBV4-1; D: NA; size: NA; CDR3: CASSQGGGGTVYNEQFF; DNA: TGCGCCAGCAGCCAGGGGGGAGGGGGGACGGTCTACAATGAGCAGTTCTTC
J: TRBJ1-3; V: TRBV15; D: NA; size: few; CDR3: CATSRRQKGNTIYF; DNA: TGTGCCACCAGCAGAAGACAGAAGGGAAACACCATATATTTT
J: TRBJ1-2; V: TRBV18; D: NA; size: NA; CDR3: CASSPGQGDYGYTF; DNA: TGTGCCAGCTCACCCGGTCAGGGCGACTATGGCTACACCTTC
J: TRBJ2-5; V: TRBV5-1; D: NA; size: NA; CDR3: CASKNRDPQETQYF; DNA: TGCGCCAGCAAGAACAGAGACCCCCAAGAGACCCAGTACTTC
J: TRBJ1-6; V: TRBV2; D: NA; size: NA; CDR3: CASSDRRGYSSYNSPLHF; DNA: TGTGCCAGCAGCGATCGACGGGGTTACAGCTCCTATAATTCACCCCTCCACTTT
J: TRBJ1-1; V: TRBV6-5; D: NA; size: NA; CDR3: CASSPPRDTTEAFF; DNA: TGTGCCAGCAGCCCCCCCAGGGACACTACTGAAGCTTTCTTT
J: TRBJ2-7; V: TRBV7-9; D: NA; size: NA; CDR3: CASSLGPAGSYEQYF; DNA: TGTGCCAGCAGCCTAGGACCCGCAGGCTCCTACGAGCAGTACTTC
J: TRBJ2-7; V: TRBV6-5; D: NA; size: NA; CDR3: CASSYRADYYEQYF; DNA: TGTGCCAGCAGTTACAGGGCAGACTACTACGAGCAGTACTTC
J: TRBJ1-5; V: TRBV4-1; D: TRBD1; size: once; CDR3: CASSHYDRGRNQPQHF; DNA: TGCGCCAGCAGCCACTATGACAGGGGACGCAATCAGCCCCAGCATTTT
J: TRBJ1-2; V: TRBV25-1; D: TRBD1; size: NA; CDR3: CASSDPRGQGAAGYTF; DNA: TGTGCCAGCAGTGACCCGAGGGGACAGGGGGCGGCTGGCTACACCTTC
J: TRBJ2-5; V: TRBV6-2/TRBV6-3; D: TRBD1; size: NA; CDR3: CASSYSIRQGEETQYF; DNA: TGTGCCAGCAGTTACTCCATACGACAGGGGGAGGAGACCCAGTACTTC
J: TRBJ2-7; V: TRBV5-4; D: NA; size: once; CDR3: CASSSGTRTYEQYF; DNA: TGTGCCAGCAGCTCTGGGACACGTACCTACGAGCAGTACTTC
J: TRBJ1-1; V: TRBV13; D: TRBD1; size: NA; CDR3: CASSTYRGVNTEAFF; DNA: TGTGCCAGCAGCACTTACAGGGGAGTGAACACTGAAGCTTTCTTT
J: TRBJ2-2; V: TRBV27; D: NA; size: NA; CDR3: CASSLYGGTGELFF; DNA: TGTGCCAGCAGTTTATACGGGGGAACCGGGGAGCTGTTTTTT
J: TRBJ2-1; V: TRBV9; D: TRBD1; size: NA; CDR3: CASSAGTAYNEQFF; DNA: TGTGCCAGCAGCGCCGGGACAGCTTACAATGAGCAGTTCTTC
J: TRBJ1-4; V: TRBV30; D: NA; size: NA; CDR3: CAWSRDFPQGEKLFF; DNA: TGTGCCTGGAGTAGAGACTTCCCTCAGGGGGAAAAACTGTTTTTT
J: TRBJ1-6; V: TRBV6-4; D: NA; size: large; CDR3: CASSEDNYNSPLHF; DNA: TGTGCCAGCAGTGAGGACAACTATAATTCACCCCTCCACTTT
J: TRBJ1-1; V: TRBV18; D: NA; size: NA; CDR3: CASSPGGDTEAFF; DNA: TGTGCCAGCTCACCAGGGGGGGACACTGAAGCTTTCTTT
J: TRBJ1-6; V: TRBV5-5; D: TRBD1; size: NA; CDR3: CASSSDRGGNSPLHF; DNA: TGTGCCAGCAGCTCGGACAGGGGTGGTAATTCACCCCTCCACTTT
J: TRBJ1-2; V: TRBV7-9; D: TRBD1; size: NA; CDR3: CASSLGDRLSTNYGYTF; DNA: TGTGCCAGCAGCTTGGGGGACAGACTATCCACTAACTATGGCTACACCTTC
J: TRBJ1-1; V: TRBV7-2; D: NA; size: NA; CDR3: CASRKTGRLAFF; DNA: TGTGCCAGCAGGAAGACAGGTAGGTTAGCTTTCTTT
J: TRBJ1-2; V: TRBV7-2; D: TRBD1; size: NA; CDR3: CASSYTGTGFYGYTF; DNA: TGTGCCAGCAGCTATACCGGGACAGGGTTTTATGGCTACACCTTC
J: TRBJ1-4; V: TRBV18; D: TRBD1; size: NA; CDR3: CASSPRTGVSEKLFF; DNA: TGTGCCAGCTCACCAAGGACAGGGGTCAGCGAAAAACTGTTTTTT
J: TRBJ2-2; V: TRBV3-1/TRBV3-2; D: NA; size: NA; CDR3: CASSPPFRVTGELFF; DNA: TGTGCCAGCAGCCCCCCTTTCAGGGTCACCGGGGAGCTGTTTTTT
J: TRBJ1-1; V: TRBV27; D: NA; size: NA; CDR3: CASSLGGVWTEAFF; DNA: TGTGCCAGCAGTTTAGGGGGGGTATGGACTGAAGCTTTCTTT
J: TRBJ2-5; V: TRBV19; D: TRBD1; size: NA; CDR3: CASKQGQGRETQYF; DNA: TGTGCCAGTAAACAGGGACAGGGACGGGAGACCCAGTACTTC
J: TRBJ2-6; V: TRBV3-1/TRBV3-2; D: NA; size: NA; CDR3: CASSRTGTIFPGANVLTF; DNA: TGTGCCAGCAGCCGGACCGGGACAATTTTCCCTGGGGCCAACGTCCTGACTTTC
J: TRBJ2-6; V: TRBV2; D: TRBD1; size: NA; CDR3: CASSSTGGAGANVLTF; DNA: TGTGCCAGCAGTTCTACAGGGGGCGCTGGGGCCAACGTCCTGACTTTC
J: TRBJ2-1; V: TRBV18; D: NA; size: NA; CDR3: CASSQAAAKAGEQFF; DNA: TGTGCCAGCTCACAGGCAGCGGCAAAAGCCGGTGAGCAGTTCTTC
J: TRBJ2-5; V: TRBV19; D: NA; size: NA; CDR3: CASRPVRVETQYF; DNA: TGTGCCAGTAGACCGGTTCGGGTGGAGACCCAGTACTTC
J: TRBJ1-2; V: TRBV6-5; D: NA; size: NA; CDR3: CASSTLGGHYGYTF; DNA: TGTGCCAGCAGTACCCTCGGGGGGCACTATGGCTACACCTTC
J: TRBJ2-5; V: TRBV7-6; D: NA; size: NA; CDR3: CASSFYEGIGETQYF; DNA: TGTGCCAGCAGCTTCTATGAGGGCATCGGGGAGACCCAGTACTTC
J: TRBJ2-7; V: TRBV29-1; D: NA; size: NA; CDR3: CSVLYYEQYF; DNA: TGCAGCGTCCTGTACTACGAGCAGTACTTC
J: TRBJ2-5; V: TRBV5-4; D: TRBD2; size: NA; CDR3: CATHGRLAGGVETQYF; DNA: TGTGCCACACATGGAAGACTAGCGGGGGGTGTGGAGACCCAGTACTTC
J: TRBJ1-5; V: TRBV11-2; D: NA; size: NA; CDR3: CASSRGISNQPQHF; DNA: TGTGCCAGCAGCCGAGGCATTAGCAATCAGCCCCAGCATTTT
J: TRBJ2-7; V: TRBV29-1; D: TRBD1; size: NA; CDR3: CSARDSWYNEQYF; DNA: TGCAGCGCACGGGACAGTTGGTATAACGAGCAGTACTTC
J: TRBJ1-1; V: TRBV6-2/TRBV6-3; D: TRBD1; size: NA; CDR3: CASSYISGTGLRNTEAFF; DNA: TGTGCCAGCAGTTACATCAGTGGGACAGGACTTAGGAACACTGAAGCTTTCTTT
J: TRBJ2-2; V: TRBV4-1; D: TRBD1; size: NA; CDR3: CASSQRRDRDNTGELFF; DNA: TGCGCCAGCAGCCAGCGCCGGGACAGGGATAACACCGGGGAGCTGTTTTTT